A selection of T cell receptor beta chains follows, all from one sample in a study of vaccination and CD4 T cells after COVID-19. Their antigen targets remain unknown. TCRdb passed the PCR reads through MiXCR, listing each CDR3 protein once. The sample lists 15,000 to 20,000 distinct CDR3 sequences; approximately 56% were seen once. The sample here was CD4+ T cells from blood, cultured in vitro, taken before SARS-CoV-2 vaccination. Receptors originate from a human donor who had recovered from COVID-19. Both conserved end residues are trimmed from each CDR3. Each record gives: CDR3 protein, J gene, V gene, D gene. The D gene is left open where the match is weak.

ATQDTGAVYNEQF,TRBJ2-1,TRBV24-1,TRBD1
ASTSGGAGANVLT,TRBJ2-6,TRBV12-3/TRBV12-4,TRBD2
ASSSGGRQGETQY,TRBJ2-5,TRBV19,TRBD2
ASSTPPSGGDVHGTDTQY,TRBJ2-3,TRBV7-2,TRBD2
ASSEDSRLGYT,TRBJ1-2,TRBV10-2,NA
ASSDGNYGYT,TRBJ1-2,TRBV28,NA
ASSLGRGNTEAF,TRBJ1-1,TRBV7-9,NA
ASSLTTGYQAGYT,TRBJ1-2,TRBV7-9,NA
ASSLATGPNTEAF,TRBJ1-1,TRBV7-9,NA
SARDYTAGGQYNNEQF,TRBJ2-1,TRBV20-1,TRBD2
ARQGRRTEAF,TRBJ1-1,TRBV30,TRBD1
SARDSSGRSHTDTQY,TRBJ2-3,TRBV20-1,TRBD2
ASSPQGRDYGYT,TRBJ1-2,TRBV19,NA
ASSPLAVLSTDTQY,TRBJ2-3,TRBV7-8,NA
ASGQSRYNEQF,TRBJ2-1,TRBV28,NA
ASSDGTVNVGPQH,TRBJ1-5,TRBV10-1,TRBD1
ASSEEGWGQGPYNEQF,TRBJ2-1,TRBV6-1,TRBD1